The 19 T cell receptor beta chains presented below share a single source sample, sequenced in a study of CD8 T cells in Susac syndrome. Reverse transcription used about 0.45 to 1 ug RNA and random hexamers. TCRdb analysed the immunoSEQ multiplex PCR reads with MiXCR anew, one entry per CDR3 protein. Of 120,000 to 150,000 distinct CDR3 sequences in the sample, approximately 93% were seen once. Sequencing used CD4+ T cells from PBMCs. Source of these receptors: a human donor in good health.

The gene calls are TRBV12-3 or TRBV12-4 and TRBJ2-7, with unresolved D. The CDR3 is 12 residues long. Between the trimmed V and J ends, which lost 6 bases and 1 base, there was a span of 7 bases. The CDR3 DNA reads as TGTGCCAGCAGGCTAAGGTCCTACGAGCAGTACTTC. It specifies CASRLRSYEQYF.

This chain's CDR3 is CASSSNRQGSWETQYF. The DNA of the CDR3 is TGTGCCAGCAGTTCAAACCGACAGGGCTCATGGGAGACCCAGTACTTC. The chain has TRBV28 and TRBJ2-5; TRBD1 matches at 7 bases. Germline-derived CDR1 and CDR2 are MDHEN and SYDVKM. V was clipped by 4 bases and J by 5 bases; unmatched bases: 13. This CDR3 is built from 16 residues.

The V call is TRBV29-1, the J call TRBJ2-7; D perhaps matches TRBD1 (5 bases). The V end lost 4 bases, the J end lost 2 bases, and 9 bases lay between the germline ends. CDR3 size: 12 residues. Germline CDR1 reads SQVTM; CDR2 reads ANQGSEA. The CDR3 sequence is CSVGTSPYEQYF. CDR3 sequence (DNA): TGCAGCGTTGGGACATCACCCTACGAGCAGTACTTC.

The CDR3 nucleotides are TGCAGTGCTAGAGACCTCCAAAACATTCAGTACTTC. Translated, it gives CSARDLQNIQYF. The chain is built from TRBV20-1 and TRBJ2-4; D is unresolved. CDR1 DFQATT and CDR2 SNEGSKA come from the germline V gene (reference sequence). This CDR3 comprises 12 residues. Deletions cut 0 bases from V and 5 bases from J, with 5 bases between.

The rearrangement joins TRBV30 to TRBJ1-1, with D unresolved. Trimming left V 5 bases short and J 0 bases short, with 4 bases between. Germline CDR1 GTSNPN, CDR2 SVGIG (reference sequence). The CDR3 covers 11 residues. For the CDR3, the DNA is TGTGCCTGGGGATTGAACACTGAAGCTTTCTTT. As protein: CAWGLNTEAFF. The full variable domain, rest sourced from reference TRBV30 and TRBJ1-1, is SQTIHQWPATLVQPVGSPLSLECTVEGTSNPNLYWYRQAAGRGLQLLFYSVGIGQISSEVPQNLSASRPQDRQFILSSKKLLLSDSGFYLCAWGLNTEAFFGQGTRLTVV.

The CDR3, as DNA: TGTGCCAGCAGCTTAGTTGGCCGAAACTACGAGCAGTACTTC. This gives the protein CASSLVGRNYEQYF. The genes are TRBV7-2 and TRBJ2-7, with D hard to call. Germline assignment: CDR1 SGHTA and CDR2 FQGNSA. This CDR3 has 14 amino acids. The V gene lost 1 base and the J gene lost 3 bases, with 10 bases spanning the gap.

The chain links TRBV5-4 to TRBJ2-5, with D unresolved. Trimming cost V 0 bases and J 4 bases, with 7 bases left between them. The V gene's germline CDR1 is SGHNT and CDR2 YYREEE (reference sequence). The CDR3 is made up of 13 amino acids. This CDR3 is CASSLAVAETQYF. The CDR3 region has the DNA TGTGCCAGCAGCTTGGCGGTTGCAGAGACCCAGTACTTC.

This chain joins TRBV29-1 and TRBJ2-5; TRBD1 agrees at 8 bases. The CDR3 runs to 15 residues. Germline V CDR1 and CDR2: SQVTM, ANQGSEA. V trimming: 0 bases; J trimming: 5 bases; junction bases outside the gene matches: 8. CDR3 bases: TGCAGCGTTGAAGAGGCAGGGGGCTATGGGGAGACCCAGTACTTC. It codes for CSVEEAGGYGETQYF.

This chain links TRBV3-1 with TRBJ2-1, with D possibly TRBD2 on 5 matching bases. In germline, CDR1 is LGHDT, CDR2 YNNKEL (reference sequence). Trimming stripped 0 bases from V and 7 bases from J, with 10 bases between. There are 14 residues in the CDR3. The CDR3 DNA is TGTGCCAGCAGCCAAGATCGAGCGGTGAATGAGCAGTTCTTC. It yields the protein CASSQDRAVNEQFF.

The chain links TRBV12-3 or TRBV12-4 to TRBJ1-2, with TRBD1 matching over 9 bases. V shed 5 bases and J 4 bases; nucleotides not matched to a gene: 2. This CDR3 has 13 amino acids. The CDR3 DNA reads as TGTGCCAGCAGTAGGGACAGGGCCTATGGCTACACCTTC. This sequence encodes CASSRDRAYGYTF.

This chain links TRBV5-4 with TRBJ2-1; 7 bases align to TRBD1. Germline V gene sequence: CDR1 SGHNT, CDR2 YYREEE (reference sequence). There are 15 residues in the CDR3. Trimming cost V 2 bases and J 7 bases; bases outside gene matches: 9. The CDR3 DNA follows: TGTGCCAGCAGCTTCGACAGGGCCGTTGGAAATGAGCAGTTCTTC. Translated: CASSFDRAVGNEQFF. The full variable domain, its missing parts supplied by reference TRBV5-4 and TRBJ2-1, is ETGVTQSPTHLIKTRGQQVTLRCSSQSGHNTVSWYQQALGQGPQFIFQYYREEENGRGNFPPRFSGLQFPNYSSELNVNALELDDSALYLCASSFDRAVGNEQFFGPGTRLTVL.

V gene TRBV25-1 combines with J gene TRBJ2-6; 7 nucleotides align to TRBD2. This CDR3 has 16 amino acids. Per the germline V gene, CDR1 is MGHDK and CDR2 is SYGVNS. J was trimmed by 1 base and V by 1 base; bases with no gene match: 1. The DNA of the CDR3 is TGTGCCAGCAGTGAATGGGGGGGTTCTGGGGCCAACGTCCTGACTTTC. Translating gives CASSEWGGSGANVLTF.

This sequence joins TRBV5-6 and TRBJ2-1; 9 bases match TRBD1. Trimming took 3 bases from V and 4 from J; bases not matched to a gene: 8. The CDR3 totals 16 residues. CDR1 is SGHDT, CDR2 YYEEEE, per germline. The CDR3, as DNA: TGTGCCAGCAGCTCCATACAGGGGGCGGGATACAATGAGCAGTTCTTC. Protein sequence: CASSSIQGAGYNEQFF.

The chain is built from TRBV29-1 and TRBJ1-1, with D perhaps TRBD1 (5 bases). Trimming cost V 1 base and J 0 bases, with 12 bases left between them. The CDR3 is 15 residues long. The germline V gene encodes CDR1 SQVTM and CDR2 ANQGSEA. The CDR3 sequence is CSVEGGSGLNTEAFF. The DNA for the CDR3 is TGCAGCGTTGAAGGAGGGTCAGGGTTGAACACTGAAGCTTTCTTT. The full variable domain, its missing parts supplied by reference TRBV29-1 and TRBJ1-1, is SAVISQKPSRDICQRGTSLTIQCQVDSQVTMMFWYRQQPGQSLTLIATANQGSEATYESGFVIDKFPISRPNLTFSTLTVSNMSPEDSSIYLCSVEGGSGLNTEAFFGQGTRLTVV.

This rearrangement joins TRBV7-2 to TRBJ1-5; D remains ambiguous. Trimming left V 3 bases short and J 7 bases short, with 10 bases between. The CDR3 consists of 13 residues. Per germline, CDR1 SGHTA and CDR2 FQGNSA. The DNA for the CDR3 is TGTGCCAGCAGCTTCAAGGAAGGGCAGCCCCAGCATTTT. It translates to CASSFKEGQPQHF.

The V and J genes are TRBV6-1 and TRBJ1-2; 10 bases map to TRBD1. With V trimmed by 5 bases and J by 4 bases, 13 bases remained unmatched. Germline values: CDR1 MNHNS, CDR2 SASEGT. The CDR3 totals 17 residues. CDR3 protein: CASSTRDRGSFGYGYTF. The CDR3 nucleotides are TGTGCCAGCAGTACCAGGGACAGGGGTTCATTCGGCTATGGCTACACCTTC.

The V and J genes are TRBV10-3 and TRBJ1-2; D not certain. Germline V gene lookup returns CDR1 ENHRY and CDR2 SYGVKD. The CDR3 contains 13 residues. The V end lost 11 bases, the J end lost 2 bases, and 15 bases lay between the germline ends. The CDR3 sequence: CASTAGGNYGYTF. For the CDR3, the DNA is TGTGCCTCTACAGCGGGCGGGAACTATGGCTACACCTTC.

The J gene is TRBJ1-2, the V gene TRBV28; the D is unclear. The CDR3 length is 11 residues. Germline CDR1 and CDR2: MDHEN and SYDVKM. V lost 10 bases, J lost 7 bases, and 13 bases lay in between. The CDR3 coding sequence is TGTGCCATTGAGAGGGCTTCTGGCTACACCTTC. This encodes CAIERASGYTF.

In DNA, the CDR3 is TGTGCCAGCGCGGGACAGGACAATCAGCCCCAGCATTTT. It specifies CASAGQDNQPQHF. The V gene is TRBV2, the J gene TRBJ1-5; 8 bases map to TRBD1. With 8 bases clipped from V and 3 bases from J, the junction kept 3 bases outside the gene matches. CDR3 length: 13 amino acids. Germline CDR1 SNHLY, CDR2 FYNNEI. The full variable domain, rest sourced from reference TRBV2 and TRBJ1-5, is EPEVTQTPSHQVTQMGQEVILRCVPISNHLYFYWYRQILGQKVEFLVSFYNNEISEKSEIFDDQFSVERPDGSNFTLKIRSTKLEDSAMYFCASAGQDNQPQHFGDGTRLSIL.